These T cell receptor beta chains were read from a single sample in a study of OX40 agonist ivuxolimab in advanced cancers. Assay: immunoSEQ multiplex PCR; the TCRdb copy retains only in-frame clones and omits some. This table has around 34,000 clones, approximately 89% appearing once. This specimen was CD4+ or CD8+ T cells sorted from blood, taken in a trial of the OX40 agonist ivuxolimab. These receptors all stem from an adult with an advanced solid tumor such as melanoma, head and neck, liver or kidney cancer. Both conserved end residues are part of each CDR3. D genes are given only for firm matches. Expanded clones get a size class; other rows say once, few or many, or leave the size out.

D gene,J gene,V gene,clone size,CDR3 protein,CDR3 DNA
-,TRBJ1-1,TRBV2,few,CASSEWLNTEAFF,TGTGCCAGCAGTGAATGGCTGAACACTGAAGCTTTCTTT
-,TRBJ1-2,TRBV19,-,CASSPTGNYGYTF,TGTGCCAGTAGTCCTACAGGGAACTATGGCTACACCTTC
TRBD2,TRBJ2-3,TRBV15,-,CATIDSGSPDTQYF,TGTGCCACCATAGACAGCGGGAGCCCAGATACGCAGTATTTT
-,TRBJ1-2,TRBV4-1,once,CASSQGVSLGGYTF,TGCGCCAGCAGCCAAGGGGTCAGCCTTGGCGGCTACACCTTC
-,TRBJ2-2,TRBV9,-,CASSVGSGSEWLASTGELFF,TGTGCCAGCAGCGTAGGTTCGGGGAGTGAGTGGTTGGCTTCGACCGGGGAGCTGTTTTTT
-,TRBJ1-5,TRBV6-5,-,CASSYSGGHNQPQHF,TGTGCCAGCAGTTACTCCGGGGGACACAATCAGCCCCAGCATTTT
-,TRBJ2-4,TRBV5-6,-,CASSSVLAIQYF,TGTGCCAGCAGCTCCGTGTTGGCCATTCAGTACTTC
TRBD1,TRBJ1-2,TRBV4-1,-,CASSPSGQDVNGYTF,TGCGCCAGCAGCCCGTCGGGACAGGATGTCAATGGCTACACCTTC
-,TRBJ2-3,TRBV19,-,CASSMTGTDTQYF,TGTGCCAGTAGTATGACTGGCACAGATACGCAGTATTTT
-,TRBJ2-7,TRBV5-8,-,CASRATRGTFSYEQYF,TGTGCCAGCAGGGCGACCAGGGGCACTTTCTCTTACGAGCAGTACTTC
-,TRBJ2-2,TRBV11-2,-,CASSFYTGELFF,TGTGCCAGCAGCTTCTACACCGGGGAGCTGTTTTTT
-,TRBJ2-1,TRBV5-6,-,CASSHRPRELWNEQFF,TGTGCCAGCAGCCATCGGCCAAGGGAACTATGGAATGAGCAGTTCTTC
-,TRBJ2-3,TRBV5-1,-,CASSLVRGGTDTQYF,TGCGCCAGCAGCTTGGTCAGGGGAGGGACAGATACGCAGTATTTT
-,TRBJ2-7,TRBV7-8,-,CASSLGPSYEQYF,TGTGCCAGCAGCTTAGGCCCCTCCTACGAGCAGTACTTC
-,TRBJ1-1,TRBV4-1,-,CASSQRRDGAEAFF,TGCGCCAGCAGCCAAAGAAGGGATGGTGCTGAAGCTTTCTTT
TRBD1,TRBJ1-2,TRBV11-2,-,CASSQDREEGYTF,TGTGCCAGCAGCCAGGACAGGGAGGAAGGCTACACCTTC
TRBD1,TRBJ1-2,TRBV7-9,-,CASSLDGVVGQGRLYGYTF,TGTGCCAGCAGCTTAGACGGCGTGGTGGGACAGGGTAGACTATATGGCTACACCTTC
TRBD2,TRBJ2-1,TRBV2,-,CASRLSGGEQFF,TGTGCCAGCAGACTTAGCGGGGGTGAGCAGTTCTTC
TRBD1,TRBJ2-1,TRBV7-9,-,CASSSWDRVNEQFF,TGTGCCAGCAGCTCCTGGGACAGGGTGAATGAGCAGTTCTTC
TRBD2,TRBJ2-1,TRBV5-1,-,CASSNSGGPYNEQFF,TGCGCCAGCAGCAATAGCGGGGGGCCTTACAATGAGCAGTTCTTC
-,TRBJ2-7,TRBV9,-,CASSPTRGSYEQYF,TGTGCCAGCAGTCCTACCCGCGGTTCCTACGAGCAGTACTTC
TRBD1,TRBJ2-1,TRBV10-1,-,CASSSGTGFNNEQFF,TGCGCCAGCAGCTCCGGGACAGGGTTCAACAATGAGCAGTTCTTC
-,TRBJ2-5,TRBV6-8,-,CASSYLYVGRQEETQYF,TGTGCCAGCAGTTACTTATATGTGGGTAGACAGGAAGAGACCCAGTACTTC
-,TRBJ1-2,TRBV2,-,CAADRSLSYGYTF,TGTGCCGCCGATCGCAGTTTGAGCTATGGCTACACCTTC
-,TRBJ2-7,TRBV14,-,CASSPGSSYEQYF,TGTGCCAGCAGCCCGGGGAGCTCCTACGAGCAGTACTTC
TRBD1,TRBJ1-2,TRBV5-1,-,CASSSAPDRTTRANYGYTF,TGCGCCAGCAGCTCAGCCCCGGACAGGACGACTAGAGCTAACTATGGCTACACCTTC
TRBD1,TRBJ2-6,TRBV9,-,CASSPQGTASWANVLTF,TGTGCCAGCAGCCCCCAAGGGACAGCTAGTTGGGCCAACGTCCTGACTTTC
-,TRBJ1-1,TRBV7-2,-,CASSLTQGLTEAFF,TGTGCCAGCAGCTTAACGCAGGGATTAACTGAAGCTTTCTTT
-,TRBJ2-7,TRBV6-5,few,CASSVGLLGEQYF,TGTGCCAGCAGCGTCGGCTTGCTGGGGGAGCAGTACTTC
TRBD2,TRBJ2-1,TRBV27,-,CASNTGTSRNNEQFF,TGTGCCAGCAACACCGGGACTAGCAGAAACAATGAGCAGTTCTTC
TRBD2,TRBJ2-1,TRBV18,-,CASSPVAGGKYNEQFF,TGTGCCAGCTCACCTGTAGCGGGAGGAAAATACAATGAGCAGTTCTTC
TRBD2,TRBJ2-3,TRBV11-2,-,CASSLDASGRSWPADTQYF,TGTGCCAGCAGCTTAGATGCTAGCGGGAGGTCCTGGCCGGCAGATACGCAGTATTTT
-,TRBJ1-1,TRBV10-3,few,CAISESVNTEAFF,TGTGCCATCAGTGAGTCGGTGAACACTGAAGCTTTCTTT